The 24 T cell receptor beta chains reported below all come from one sample, sequenced in a study of T and B cells in COVID-19 patients. Blood genomic DNA input for TRB amplification was roughly 250-500 ng. TRB rearrangements were amplified by multiplex PCR with BIOMED2 TRB-A/B primers. TCRdb re-analysed the multiplex PCR reads in MiXCR, keeping a single row per CDR3 protein. The table records 450 to 650 distinct CDR3 sequences, around 23% of them present only once. Sequencing input: blood. The receptors stem from a human donor with active COVID-19.

By proportion, this clonotype is large (0.1 to 1%). This sequence joins TRBV6-5 and TRBJ1-1; maybe TRBD1 (6 bases). V lost 7 bases and J 7 bases, leaving 13 bases between the germline ends. In germline, CDR1 is MNHEY, CDR2 SVGAGI. The CDR3 runs 12 residues. CDR3 DNA: TGTGCCAGCACCAGGGGTGGTGGTGAAGCTTTCTTT. As protein: CASTRGGGEAFF.

This clonotype has just one count. The chain carries TRBV6-1 and TRBJ1-2, with TRBD1 matching over 10 bases. V dropped 5 bases and J dropped 3; count of bases not matched to a gene: 9. Germline-derived CDR1 and CDR2 are MNHNS and SASEGT. CDR3 length equals 16 residues. CDR3 sequence: CASSYCPGQGYYGYTF. The DNA of the CDR3 is TGTGCCAGCAGTTACTGTCCGGGACAGGGGTACTATGGCTACACCTTC.

This clonotype is classed as medium-sized. The CDR3 nucleotides read TGCAGTGCTAGTTCGGGGGGGCGCTTCGATGGCTACACCTTC. Amino acid sequence: CSASSGGRFDGYTF. The gene calls are TRBV20-1 and TRBJ1-2, with TRBD1 as a possible D gene (6 bases). This CDR3 is 14 amino acids long. V was trimmed by 3 bases and J by 6 bases, leaving 17 bases between them. The V gene's germline CDR1 is DFQATT and CDR2 SNEGSKA (reference sequence).

This clonotype ranks as medium-sized. The rearrangement uses TRBV20-1 and TRBJ2-1; no reliable D call. Between the trimmed V and J ends, which lost 6 bases and 8 bases, there was a span of 14 bases. Germline V lookup: CDR1 DFQATT, CDR2 SNEGSKA (reference sequence). The CDR3 loop spans 12 amino acids. The CDR3 coding sequence is TGCAGTGCCCCCCGCCTAGGCGATGAGCAGTTCTTC. Translated, it gives CSAPRLGDEQFF.

By share, this clonotype ranks as medium-sized. This rearrangement joins TRBV10-3 to TRBJ1-2; TRBD1 matches 7 bases. Looked up from germline, CDR1 is ENHRY and CDR2 is SYGVKD. V shed 8 bases and J 8 bases; nucleotides not matched to a gene: 11. This CDR3 region has 13 residues. CDR3 nucleotides: TGTGCCATCTCTTCGAGACAGGGTTGGGGCTACACCTTC. It encodes CAISSRQGWGYTF.

As concerns this clonotype: A single base separates this from a much larger clone, so it may be a read error. DNA for the CDR3: TGCAGTGCTACTGACACAGCGAACACCGGGGAGATGTTTTTT. Translating gives CSATDTANTGEMFF. V is TRBV20-1 and J is TRBJ2-2; D is possibly TRBD2 (5 bases). Germline lookup yields CDR1 DFQATT and CDR2 SNEGSKA (reference sequence). There are 14 residues in the CDR3.

DNA of the CDR3: TGCGCCAGCAGCCAAGTGGGGACTATCTATACGCAGTATTTT. Protein sequence: CASSQVGTIYTQYF. The genes are TRBV4-1 and TRBJ2-3; 7 bases match TRBD2. Germline CDR1 and CDR2: MGHRA and YSYEKL. V shed 1 base and J 7 bases; nucleotides not matched to a gene: 5. CDR3 length: 14 amino acids.

V gene TRBV6-5 combines with J gene TRBJ2-1, with TRBD2 matching 8 bases. Germline CDR1 MNHEY, CDR2 SVGAGI. V shed 2 bases and J 1 base; nucleotides not matched to a gene: 4. The CDR3 extends over 16 amino acids. The CDR3 region has the DNA TGTGCCAGCAGTTACCGCCGGGGGGGATCCTACAATGAGCAGTTCTTC. It is translated as CASSYRRGGSYNEQFF.

The chain links TRBV10-2 to TRBJ1-2; D is perhaps TRBD1 (6 bases). This CDR3 is built from 13 residues. The germline gives CDR1 WSHSY, CDR2 SAAADI. Between the trimmed V and J ends, which lost 4 bases and 2 bases, there was a span of 8 bases. CDR3 in DNA: TGCGCCAGCAGTGCAGGGGAGAACTATGGCTACACCTTC. Protein: CASSAGENYGYTF.

By share of the sample, this clonotype is medium-sized (0.01 to 0.1%). The chain recombines TRBV19 with TRBJ1-1; D remains ambiguous. CDR3 length equals 12 residues. V lost 5 bases and J 1 base, leaving 5 bases between the germline ends. Germline V gene data show CDR1 as LNHDA and CDR2 as SQIVND (reference sequence). The CDR3 nucleotides are TGTGCCAGTAGTTATTCGAACACTGAAGCTTTCTTT. Translating gives CASSYSNTEAFF.

This clonotype ranks as medium-sized (0.01 to 0.1%). The CDR3 sequence: CASSLSYMNTEAFF. CDR3 DNA sequence: TGTGCCAGCAGTTTATCCTACATGAACACTGAAGCTTTCTTT. V and J are TRBV27 and TRBJ1-1; D not resolved. Trimming stripped 0 bases from V and 0 bases from J, with 5 bases between. Germline CDR1 MNHEY, CDR2 SMNVEV (reference sequence). The length of the CDR3 is 14 residues.

The CDR3 spells CASSEEGTGTGELFF. The CDR3 DNA reads as TGTGCCAGCAGCGAAGAGGGGACAGGGACCGGGGAGCTGTTTTTT. The chain employs TRBV13 and TRBJ2-2, with 9 bases fitting TRBD1. The V and J ends lost 5 bases and 5 bases, in that order; junction bases with no gene match: 6. The germline CDR1 and CDR2 sequences are PRHDT and FYEKMQ (reference sequence). The CDR3 consists of 15 residues. The variable domain in full, completed from reference TRBV13 and TRBJ2-2, reads AAGVIQSPRHLIKEKRETATLKCYPIPRHDTVYWYQQGPGQDPQFLISFYEKMQSDKGSIPDRFSAQQFSDYHSELNMSSLELGDSALYFCASSEEGTGTGELFFGEGSRLTVL.

By share, this clonotype counts as large. The V and J genes are TRBV5-4 and TRBJ2-3; D not certain. Germline V CDR1 and CDR2: SGHNT, YYREEE (reference sequence). This CDR3 comprises 14 residues. The V end lost 0 bases, the J end lost 6 bases, and 11 bases lay between the germline ends. The CDR3 region is CASSLGGIDDTQYF. CDR3 sequence (DNA): TGTGCCAGCAGCTTGGGCGGAATTGACGATACGCAGTATTTT.

This clonotype ranks as medium-sized. The chain employs TRBV28 and TRBJ2-6, with 10 bases that match TRBD1. J gave up 3 bases and V 5 bases, and 16 bases lay outside the gene matches. Germline V lookup: CDR1 MDHEN, CDR2 SYDVKM. The CDR3 spans 20 residues. The CDR3 spells CASSRNLGDRGFGGANVLTF. For the CDR3, the DNA is TGTGCCAGCAGTCGCAACTTGGGGGACAGGGGATTTGGTGGGGCCAACGTCCTGACTTTC.

This clonotype is classed as hyperexpanded (1% or more). This chain uses TRBV29-1 with TRBJ2-1; tentatively, D is TRBD1 (6 bases). V lost 2 bases and J 4 bases, leaving 12 bases between the germline ends. The germline V gene encodes CDR1 SQVTM and CDR2 ANQGSEA. The CDR3 totals 14 residues. CDR3 residues: CSVEPQDRYNEQFF. Written as DNA, the CDR3 is TGCAGCGTTGAACCCCAGGACAGATACAATGAGCAGTTCTTC.

The sample holds a few counts of this clonotype. The rearrangement joins TRBV19 to TRBJ2-3; the match to TRBD2 covers 11 bases. The CDR3 extends over 19 amino acids. Trimming at V came to 3 bases and at J to 1 base, leaving 12 bases not matched to a gene. The germline CDR1 and CDR2 sequences are LNHDA and SQIVND (reference sequence). The CDR3 nucleotides are TGTGCCAGTAGTATGTGGACAGGGCGACTAGCGGGACGCACAGATACGCAGTATTTT. It is translated as CASSMWTGRLAGRTDTQYF.

V is TRBV6-1 and J is TRBJ2-3, with D perhaps TRBD1 or TRBD2 (5 bases each). In germline, CDR1 is MNHNS, CDR2 SASEGT. CDR3 length: 14 amino acids. V lost 3 bases and J lost 9, with 16 bases in between. The CDR3 nucleotides read TGTGCCAGCAGTGACAGGGACCCCAGGGACACGCAGTATTTT. Its translation: CASSDRDPRDTQYF.

This clonotype is judged hyperexpanded. The V and J genes are TRBV19 and TRBJ2-1; either TRBD1 or TRBD2 may fit D (5 bases each). Between the trimmed V and J ends, which lost 7 bases and 9 bases, there was a span of 19 bases. This CDR3 is 14 amino acids long. The germline V gene has CDR1 LNHDA and CDR2 SQIVND (reference sequence). CDR3 coding DNA: TGTGCCAGTAAACGGGGCAGCCTTGGAAGTGAGCAGTTCTTC. This codes for CASKRGSLGSEQFF.

This clonotype was detected only a few times. The V call is TRBV19, the J call TRBJ2-2; 16 nucleotides line up with TRBD2. The CDR3 has 21 amino acids. V gave up 0 bases and J gave up 4 bases; unmatched junction bases: 11. CDR1 is LNHDA and CDR2 is SQIVND in the germline V gene (reference sequence). The CDR3 sequence is CASSIDWGTSGGGWGTGELFF. CDR3 nucleotides: TGTGCCAGTAGTATAGATTGGGGGACTAGCGGGGGGGGATGGGGCACCGGGGAGCTGTTTTTT.

By sample fraction, this clonotype is medium-sized (0.01 to 0.1%). V is TRBV11-2 and J is TRBJ2-7, with D possibly matching TRBD1 (5 bases). CDR1 is SGHAT, CDR2 FQNNGV, per germline. This CDR3 is 10 amino acids long. V was trimmed by 2 bases and J by 10 bases, leaving 6 bases between them. The CDR3 spells CASSLTGQYF. CDR3 sequence (DNA): TGTGCCAGCAGCTTAACAGGACAGTACTTC.

Within the sample, this clonotype is hyperexpanded. The J gene is TRBJ2-3, the V gene TRBV19, with no clear D. The germline V gene has CDR1 LNHDA and CDR2 SQIVND (reference sequence). The ends were cut back, 9 bases at V and 1 base at J, with 8 bases in the middle. The CDR3 runs 12 residues. The CDR3 loop is CASQRGTDTQYF. The CDR3, as DNA: TGTGCCAGCCAGCGTGGCACAGATACGCAGTATTTT. Full variable domain (remainder filled in from reference TRBV19 and TRBJ2-3): DGGITQSPKYLFRKEGQNVTLSCEQNLNHDAMYWYRQDPGQGLRLIYYSQIVNDFQKGDIAEGYSVSREKKESFPLTVTSAQKNPTAFYLCASQRGTDTQYFGPGTRLTVL.

This sequence joins TRBV5-1 and TRBJ2-1; 11 nucleotides agree with TRBD2. V gave up 0 bases and J gave up 6 bases; unmatched junction bases: 2. Germline V gene sequence: CDR1 SGHRS, CDR2 YFSETQ. The CDR3 sequence is 15 residues long. CDR3 sequence reads: CASSLDLAGGNEQFF. CDR3 in DNA: TGCGCCAGCAGCTTGGATCTAGCGGGGGGCAATGAGCAGTTCTTC.

The count of this clonotype is one. This rearrangement joins TRBV10-3 to TRBJ1-3; 9 bases fit TRBD1. The CDR3 covers 16 residues. Germline CDR1 and CDR2: ENHRY and SYGVKD. V lost 0 bases to trimming and J lost 7 bases; unmatched junction nucleotides: 7. The CDR3 here is CAISESPLDRGNTIYF. CDR3 DNA: TGTGCCATCAGTGAGTCTCCCTTGGACAGGGGTAACACCATATATTTT.

This clonotype is large. The rearrangement uses TRBV27 and TRBJ2-6; no reliable D call. Trimming pared 5 bases from V and 0 bases from J, leaving 8 bases between. The CDR3 extends over 15 amino acids. From germline, CDR1 is MNHEY and CDR2 SMNVEV (reference sequence). The CDR3 DNA follows: TGTGCCAGCAGTGCCGACGGCTCTGGGGCCAACGTCCTGACTTTC. This sequence encodes CASSADGSGANVLTF.